The 15 T cell receptor beta chains listed next were all sequenced from one sample in a study of shared clonotypes between healthy human individuals. Data came from immunoSEQ multiplex PCR; TCRdb stores just in-frame clones and leaves some out. The sample has some 2 million clones, about 95% seen once. Naive CD8 cells, CD45RO-negative and positively selected for CCR7, excluded terminally differentiated effector memory CD45RA+ cells. Sequencing was carried out using naive CD8+ T cells sorted from blood. These receptors came from a man aged 18 to 30 in good health.

The chain is built from TRBV4-1 and TRBJ2-2; D not certain. Per the germline V gene, CDR1 is MGHRA and CDR2 is YSYEKL. The CDR3 extends over 14 amino acids. Trimming removed 1 base at V and 9 bases at J, with 12 bases between. CDR3 DNA sequence: TGCGCCAGCAGCCAAGTCCCCGATTATCGGGAGCTGTTTTTT. Translating it yields CASSQVPDYRELFF.

The J gene is TRBJ2-1, the V gene TRBV6-4; perhaps TRBD1 as D (6 bases). Germline loops: CDR1 MRHNA, CDR2 SNTAGT. Trimming cost V 5 bases and J 0 bases, with 11 bases left between them. The CDR3 length is 15 residues. As DNA, the CDR3 is TGTGCCAGCAGTTTCGACAGGAGCTCCTACAATGAGCAGTTCTTC. Translated: CASSFDRSSYNEQFF.

The chain couples TRBV9 to TRBJ2-7; 9 positions agree with TRBD2. After removal of 1 base from V and 6 bases from J, the junction contained 8 bases not matched to a gene. Germline-derived CDR1 and CDR2 are SGDLS and YYNGEE. The CDR3 extends over 15 amino acids. CDR3 amino acids: CASSVRAGGPSEQYF. CDR3 nucleotide sequence: TGTGCCAGCAGCGTAAGGGCGGGAGGGCCATCCGAGCAGTACTTC.

V and J are TRBV4-2 and TRBJ2-1, with TRBD2 identical over 9 bases. Trimming took 4 bases from V and 3 from J; bases not matched to a gene: 4. This CDR3 comprises 15 residues. Germline V gene data show CDR1 as LGHNA and CDR2 as YNFKEQ. CDR3 nucleotide sequence: TGTGCCAGCAGCCTTAGCGGGGGCAGCTACAATGAGCAGTTCTTC. It codes for CASSLSGGSYNEQFF.

V gene TRBV9 combines with J gene TRBJ2-2; the match to TRBD2 covers 7 bases. The CDR3 is made up of 14 amino acids. The V gene's germline CDR1 is SGDLS and CDR2 YYNGEE. V lost 4 bases to trimming and J lost 6 bases; unmatched junction nucleotides: 6. The chain's CDR3 is CASSPAGSPGELFF. The CDR3, as DNA: TGTGCCAGCAGCCCAGCGGGGAGTCCCGGGGAGCTGTTTTTT.

The chain employs TRBV10-3 and TRBJ2-5; the match to TRBD2 covers 8 bases. The CDR3 totals 18 residues. V gave up 4 bases and J gave up 0 bases; unmatched junction bases: 13. Germline CDR1 ENHRY, CDR2 SYGVKD. CDR3 loop: CAISGPSGLRPNQETQYF. The CDR3 DNA reads TGTGCCATCAGTGGCCCTAGCGGGTTAAGACCAAACCAAGAGACCCAGTACTTC.

The chain links TRBV4-1 to TRBJ2-3, with D possibly TRBD2 on 7 matching bases. V was cut by 5 bases and J by 6 bases, with 18 bases left in between. The CDR3 length is 15 residues. CDR1 is MGHRA, CDR2 YSYEKL, per germline. CDR3 region: CASSSPGGGMDTQYF. In nucleotides, the CDR3 is TGCGCCAGCAGCTCCCCGGGGGGCGGCATGGATACGCAGTATTTT.

This chain joins TRBV7-2 and TRBJ1-2; D gene ambiguous. Per germline, CDR1 SGHTA and CDR2 FQGNSA. Trimming took 4 bases from V and 13 from J, leaving 13 bases between them. This CDR3 region has 11 residues. The CDR3 DNA is TGTGCCAGCAGCTCTCCGGGTTTCTCCACCTTC. Protein product: CASSSPGFSTF.

This sequence joins TRBV11-2 and TRBJ1-4, with D maybe TRBD1 (5 bases). Trimming left V 1 base short and J 8 bases short, with 11 bases between. Looked up from germline, CDR1 is SGHAT and CDR2 is FQNNGV. This CDR3 has 14 residues. CDR3 amino acids: CASSLVWGEEKLFF. For the CDR3, the DNA is TGTGCCAGCAGCTTAGTCTGGGGGGAGGAAAAACTGTTTTTT.

The chain joins TRBV29-1 to TRBJ2-1; TRBD2 aligns across 8 bases. The J segment lost 0 bases and the V segment lost 0 bases, leaving 13 bases of the junction unmatched. CDR3 size: 19 residues. Germline CDR1 SQVTM, CDR2 ANQGSEA. CDR3 region: CSVEDRGDSGVSSYNEQFF. In DNA form, the CDR3 reads TGCAGCGTTGAAGATCGAGGGGATAGCGGGGTGAGCTCCTACAATGAGCAGTTCTTC.

This clone was seen only once. CDR3 DNA sequence: TGTGCCAGCAGCCACTCTAGCGCCAATTCTTGGGATACGCAGTATTTT. It encodes CASSHSSANSWDTQYF. V usage is TRBV7-9 and J usage is TRBJ2-3; possibly TRBD2 for D (6 bases). The germline V gene has CDR1 SEHNR and CDR2 FQNEAQ (reference sequence). The CDR3 sequence is 16 residues long. Deletions cut 5 bases from V and 6 bases from J, with 21 bases between.

J is TRBJ1-5 and V is TRBV11-2; TRBD1 matches 9 bases. The CDR3 totals 14 residues. V shed 1 base and J 5 bases; nucleotides not matched to a gene: 0. Germline assignment: CDR1 SGHAT and CDR2 FQNNGV. CDR3 coding DNA: TGTGCCAGCAGCTTAGGGACAGGGGATCAGCCCCAGCATTTT. Translating it yields CASSLGTGDQPQHF.

The genes are TRBV7-8 and TRBJ1-5; TRBD1 is a possible D gene (6 bases). The V end was cut by 5 bases, the J end by 3 bases, with 17 bases between. The V gene's germline CDR1 is SGHVS and CDR2 FQNEAQ. This CDR3 region has 16 residues. CDR3 bases: TGTGCCAGCAGCCCCCTAGTATTGGGGGCCAATCAGCCCCAGCATTTT. This codes for CASSPLVLGANQPQHF.

Comment on this clone: Other DNA sequences in the same sample also yield this CDR3. V usage is TRBV6-5 and J usage is TRBJ1-1; D might be TRBD1 (5 bases). The germline CDR1 and CDR2 sequences are MNHEY and SVGAGI. V lost 0 bases, J lost 3 bases, and 8 bases lay in between. This CDR3 comprises 14 residues. The CDR3 DNA sequence: TGTGCCAGCAGTTACTCGGAGGGGCACACTGAAGCTTTCTTT. This sequence encodes CASSYSEGHTEAFF.

This sequence joins TRBV4-3 and TRBJ2-6; D perhaps matches TRBD2 (5 bases). Trimming shortened V by 0 bases and J by 2 bases, and 11 bases separated the two germline ends. CDR1 LGHNA and CDR2 YSLEER come from the germline V gene. This CDR3 comprises 17 residues. CDR3: CASSQEPAGAGANVLTF. DNA of the CDR3: TGCGCCAGCAGCCAAGAGCCTGCCGGGGCTGGGGCCAACGTCCTGACTTTC.